This T cell receptor (beta chain) comes out of a study of blood T cell repertoires in COVID-19. Libraries were prepared by immunoSEQ multiplex PCR; TCRdb keeps only in-frame clonotypes and omits some of them. There are 300,000 or so clones in the sample; approximately 86% occur only once, and 4% to 5.5% lies in the top ten. Living in under 30 US areas, the participants were between about 18 and 100 years of age. The specimen sequenced was PBMCs or T cells enriched from blood (not recorded which). This clonotype originated in a woman in her thirties or forties with acute COVID-19.

The DNA of the CDR3 is TGTGCCAGCGTGGCAGCGGGGGGCCGGGGCTACACCTTC. Its protein is CASVAAGGRGYTF. The V and J genes are TRBV7-8 and TRBJ1-2; D possibly corresponds to TRBD1 (6 bases). Germline V gene sequence: CDR1 SGHVS, CDR2 FQNEAQ. The CDR3 is 13 residues long. V was cut by 8 bases and J by 8 bases, with 18 bases left in between.